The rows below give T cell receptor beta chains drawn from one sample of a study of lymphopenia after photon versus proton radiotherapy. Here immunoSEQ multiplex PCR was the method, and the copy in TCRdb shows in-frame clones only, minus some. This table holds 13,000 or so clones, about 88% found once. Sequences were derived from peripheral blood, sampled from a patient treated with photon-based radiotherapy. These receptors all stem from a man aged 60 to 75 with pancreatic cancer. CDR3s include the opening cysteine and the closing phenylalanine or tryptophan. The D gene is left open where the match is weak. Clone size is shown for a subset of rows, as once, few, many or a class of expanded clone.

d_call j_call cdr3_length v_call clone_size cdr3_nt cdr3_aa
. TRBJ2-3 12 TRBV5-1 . TGCGCCAGCAGCTTGTCACAGGATACGCAGTATTTT CASSLSQDTQYF
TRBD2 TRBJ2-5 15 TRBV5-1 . TGCGCCAGCAGCCGGACTAGCGGGGCCCAAGAGACCCAGTACTTC CASSRTSGAQETQYF
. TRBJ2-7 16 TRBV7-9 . TGTGCCAGCAGCCCCTTCAGCCAGAAGATAACCTACGAGCAGTACTTC CASSPFSQKITYEQYF
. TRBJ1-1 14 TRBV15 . TGTGCCACCAGCAGATACGATTATAACACTGAAGCTTTCTTT CATSRYDYNTEAFF
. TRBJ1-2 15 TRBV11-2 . TGTGCCAGCACCAAAATTGGGCGGGGGATCGGGGGCTACACCTTC CASTKIGRGIGGYTF
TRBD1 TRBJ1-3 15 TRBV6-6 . TGTGCCAGCAGACCCGGGACAGGGCCTGGAAACACCATATATTTT CASRPGTGPGNTIYF
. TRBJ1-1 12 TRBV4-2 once TGTGCCAGCAGCCAAGACCTCGTCGAAGCTTTCTTT CASSQDLVEAFF
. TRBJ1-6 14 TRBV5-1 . TGCGCCAGCAGCTACGGTCAGGGGCCAGAACCCCTCCACTTT CASSYGQGPEPLHF
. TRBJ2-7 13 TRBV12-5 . TGTGCTAGTGGTTTGGTACGCTTGCACGAGCAGTACTTC CASGLVRLHEQYF
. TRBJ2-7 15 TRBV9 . TGTGCCAGCAGCGCCGGACAGACTAGCTCCTACGAGCAGTACTTC CASSAGQTSSYEQYF
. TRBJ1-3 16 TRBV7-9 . TGTGCCAGCAGGCAATCGGCCGGGACGGAAGGAAACACCATATATTTT CASRQSAGTEGNTIYF
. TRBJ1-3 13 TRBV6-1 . TGTGCCAGCCGGGGCGCGGGTGGAAACACCATATATTTT CASRGAGGNTIYF
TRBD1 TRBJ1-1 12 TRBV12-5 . TGTGCTAGTGGCGAGCAGGGGGGAATAGCTTTCTTT CASGEQGGIAFF
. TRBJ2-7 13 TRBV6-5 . TGTGCCAGCAGGGGACGGGACTCCTACGAGCAGTACTTC CASRGRDSYEQYF
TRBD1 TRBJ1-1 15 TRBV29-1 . TGCAGCGTTGTGTCACAGGGGTCCCTGAACACTGAAGCTTTCTTT CSVVSQGSLNTEAFF
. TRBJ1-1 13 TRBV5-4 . TGTGCCAGCAGCCCAGGACGCGAGCAGGAAGCTTTCTTT CASSPGREQEAFF
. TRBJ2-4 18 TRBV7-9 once TGTGCCAGCAGCTTAATAGTCTCCCGCCTTGCGGCCAAAAACATTCAGTACTTC CASSLIVSRLAAKNIQYF
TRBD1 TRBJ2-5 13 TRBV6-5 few TGTGCCAGCAGCCTACAGGGGGCGGAGACCCAGTACTTC CASSLQGAETQYF
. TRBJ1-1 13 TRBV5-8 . TGTGCCAGCAGCTTTCATCCGAACACTGAAGCTTTCTTT CASSFHPNTEAFF
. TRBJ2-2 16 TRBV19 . TGTGCCAGTAGTCCGCCGGGACATAGAGGGTCCGGGGAGCTGTTTTTT CASSPPGHRGSGELFF
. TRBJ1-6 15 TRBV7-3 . TGTGCCAGCAGCCATAGTCCGGCGGGTAATTCACCCCTCCACTTT CASSHSPAGNSPLHF
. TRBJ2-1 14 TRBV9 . TGTGCCAGCACGAGTCAGGGGGGCTACAATGAGCAGTTCTTC CASTSQGGYNEQFF
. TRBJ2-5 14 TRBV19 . TGTGCCAGTAGTAGAAGACAGGTCGGAGAGACCCAGTACTTC CASSRRQVGETQYF
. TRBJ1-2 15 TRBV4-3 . TGCGCCAGCAGCCAAGCCATACAGGGCCGGCATGGCTACACCTTC CASSQAIQGRHGYTF
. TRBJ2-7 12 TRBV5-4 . TGTGCCAGCAGCTCGGACAGCTACGAGCAGTACTTC CASSSDSYEQYF
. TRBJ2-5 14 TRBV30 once TGTGCCTGGACCTTACTCGGAACAAGGGGGACCCAGTACTTC CAWTLLGTRGTQYF
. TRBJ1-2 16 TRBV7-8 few TGTGCCAGCAGCTTAGTCCGAGGCGCCGCTAACTATGGCTACACCTTC CASSLVRGAANYGYTF
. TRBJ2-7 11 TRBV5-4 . TGTGCCAGCAGCTTGTTCGACGAGCAGTACTTC CASSLFDEQYF
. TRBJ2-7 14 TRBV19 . TGTGCCAGTAGTATCAGGGACAAGCCCTACGAGCAGTACTTC CASSIRDKPYEQYF
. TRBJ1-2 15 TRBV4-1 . TGCGCCAGCAGCCAAGCCTTGCTACAGCACTATGGCTACACCTTC CASSQALLQHYGYTF
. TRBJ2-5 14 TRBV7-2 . TGTGCCAGCAGCCCCCCTACCTTCCGAGAGACCCAGTACTTC CASSPPTFRETQYF
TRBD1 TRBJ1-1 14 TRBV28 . TGTGCCAGCAGTTTCAGGGGGCTGGGGACTGAAGCTTTCTTT CASSFRGLGTEAFF
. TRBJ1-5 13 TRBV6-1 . TGTGCCAGCAGTGCCCAGGGTTCTCAGCCCCAGCATTTT CASSAQGSQPQHF
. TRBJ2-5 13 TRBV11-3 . TGTGCCAGCAGCTCTAGGACCGGGAAGACCCAGTACTTC CASSSRTGKTQYF
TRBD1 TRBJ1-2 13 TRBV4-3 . TGCGCCAGCAGCCTATCCTACAGGGGCGGCTACACCTTC CASSLSYRGGYTF
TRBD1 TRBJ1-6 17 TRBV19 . TGTGCCAGTAGTCCGCAATCACTAAAGGGGGCCGCTTCACCCCTCCACTTT CASSPQSLKGAASPLHF
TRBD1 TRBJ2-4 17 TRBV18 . TGTGCCAGCTCACCACCGACTCGTGGACAGGGACCAAACATTCAGTACTTC CASSPPTRGQGPNIQYF
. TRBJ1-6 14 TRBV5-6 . TGTGCCAGCAGCTTCCCCGGGTATAATTCACCCCTCCACTTT CASSFPGYNSPLHF
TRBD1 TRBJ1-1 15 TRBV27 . TGTGCCAGCAGACGGGACAGGAGAGGGAACACTGAAGCTTTCTTT CASRRDRRGNTEAFF
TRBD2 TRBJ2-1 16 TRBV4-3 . TGCGCCAGCAGCCACGCGGGGGGGAGCTCCTACAATGAGCAGTTCTTC CASSHAGGSSYNEQFF
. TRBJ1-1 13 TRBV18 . TGTGCCAGCTCACGAGAGGTATGGTTTGAAGCTTTCTTT CASSREVWFEAFF
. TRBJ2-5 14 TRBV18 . TGTGCCAGCTCAGCGGGACAGTATGAAGAGACCCAGTACTTC CASSAGQYEETQYF
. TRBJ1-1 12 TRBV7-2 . TGTGCCAGCAGCTGGGCAGCCACTGAAGCTTTCTTT CASSWAATEAFF
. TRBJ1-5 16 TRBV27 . TGTGCCAGCAGTTCAGGGGAGGACTACCTTCACCAGCCCCAGCATTTT CASSSGEDYLHQPQHF
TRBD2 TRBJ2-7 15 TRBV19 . TGTGCCAGTAGTATCTCGACTAGCCGGGGCTACGAGCAGTACTTC CASSISTSRGYEQYF
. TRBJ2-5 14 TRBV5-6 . TGTGCCAGCAGCTTAAAGGGGCCTGGGGGGCCCCAGTACTTC CASSLKGPGGPQYF
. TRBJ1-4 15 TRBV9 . TGTGCCAGCAGCGTAGGGCTGAACCAAAATGAAAAACTGTTTTTT CASSVGLNQNEKLFF
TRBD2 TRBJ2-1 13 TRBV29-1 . TGCAGCGGAGCGGGGGGGCCGTACAATGAGCAGTTCTTC CSGAGGPYNEQFF
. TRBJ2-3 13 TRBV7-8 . TGTGCCAGCAGCCACGGCGAGAGAGATACGCAGTATTTT CASSHGERDTQYF
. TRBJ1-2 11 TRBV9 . TGTGCCAGCAGCTCGAGGACCGCCTACACCTTC CASSSRTAYTF
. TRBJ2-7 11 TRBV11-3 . TGTGCCAGCAGCCCCGACTACGAGCAGTACTTC CASSPDYEQYF
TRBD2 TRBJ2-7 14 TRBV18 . TGTGCCAGCTCACCGGAGACTAGCGGGGGGGCTCTGTACTTC CASSPETSGGALYF
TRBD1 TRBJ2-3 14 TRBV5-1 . TGCGCCAGCAGGGCTGGGACAGTTTCAGATACGCAGTATTTT CASRAGTVSDTQYF
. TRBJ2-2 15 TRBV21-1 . TGTGCCAGCGACCCGGGGGGCGGTGACACCGGGGAGCTGTTTTTT CASDPGGGDTGELFF
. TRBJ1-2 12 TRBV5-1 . TGCGCCAGCAGCTTGGACTTTGACGGCTACACCTTC CASSLDFDGYTF